A single T cell receptor (beta chain) is shown here with its context. The antigen is not known. These data belong to a study of T cell responses to AZD1222 COVID-19 vaccine. Study-level findings and limits: Spike-specific TCR breadth and depth both grew after two AZD1222 doses. White British people made up most donors, females outnumbered males, and clonal diversity was possibly underestimated. Spike was spanned by vaccine-associated CD4 TCRs, with dominance at 160-218 and 743-854. All repertoire sampling was performed exclusively after the peak T cell response.

The assay was immunoSEQ multiplex PCR, and TCRdb's table has in-frame clones only and misses some. The table has 150,000 or so clones, 80% to 90% seen once. This specimen was peripheral blood, taken on day 0 of AZD1222 vaccination. The receptor comes from an adult in good health.

The CDR3 loop is CASSPGRVANEKLFF. CDR3 DNA sequence: TGTGCCAGCTCACCTGGACGGGTAGCTAATGAAAAACTGTTTTTT. The V gene is TRBV18, the J gene TRBJ1-4; D unclear. This CDR3 contains 15 residues. CDR1 is KGHSH and CDR2 is LQKENI in the germline V gene. V was clipped by 3 bases and J by 3 bases, with 11 bases between them.